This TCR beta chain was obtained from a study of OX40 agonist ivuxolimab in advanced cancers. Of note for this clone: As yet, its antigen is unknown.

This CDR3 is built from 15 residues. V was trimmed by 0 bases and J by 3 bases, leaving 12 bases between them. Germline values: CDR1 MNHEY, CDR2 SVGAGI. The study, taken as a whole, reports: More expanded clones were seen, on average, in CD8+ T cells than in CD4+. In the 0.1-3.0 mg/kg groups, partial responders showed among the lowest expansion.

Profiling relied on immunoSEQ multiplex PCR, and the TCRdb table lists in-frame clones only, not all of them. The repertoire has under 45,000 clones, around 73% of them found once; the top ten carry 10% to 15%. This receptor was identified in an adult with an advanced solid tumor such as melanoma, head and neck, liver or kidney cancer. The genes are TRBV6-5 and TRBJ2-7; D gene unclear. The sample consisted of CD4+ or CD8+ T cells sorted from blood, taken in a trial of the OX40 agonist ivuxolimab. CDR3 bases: TGTGCCAGCAGTTACTCGATGGGGTTTGGCTACGAGCAGTACTTC. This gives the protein CASSYSMGFGYEQYF.